This TCR beta chain was captured in a study of cytomegalovirus exposure and HLA in healthy donors. Whole-study results and caveats: Published work reported that the classifier diagnosed cytomegalovirus status with high specificity and sensitivity. Within a later analysis, the majority of CMV-associated TCR beta chains appeared HLA-restricted.

Per the germline V gene, CDR1 is GTSNPN and CDR2 is SVGIG (reference sequence). The CDR3 contains 15 residues. The junction had 8 bases not matched to a gene; V was cut back by 3 bases and J by 1 base. Vbeta (60) and Jbeta (13) primers were used in the PCR. The data were produced by immunoSEQ multiplex PCR, yet TCRdb's version contains in-frame clones alone and is incomplete. The repertoire holds over 100,000 clones, less than 70% seen once, with around 2.2% in the top ten. In the case of this clone: Its antigen remains unknown.

The chain has TRBV30 and TRBJ1-2; TRBD1 agrees at 7 bases. The source is a woman aged 25 to 45 in good health and CMV-seronegative. Source material: PBMCs. CDR3 region: CAWRGPGGFNYGYTF. The CDR3 DNA reads as TGTGCCTGGAGGGGCCCAGGGGGGTTTAACTATGGCTACACCTTC.